The 24 T cell receptor beta chains below were found in one sample sequenced in a study of CD8+CD57+ T cells in acquired aplastic anemia. CDR3 and TCR beta VDJ profiling relied on genomic DNA as the template. TCRdb processed the reads anew with MiXCR; each CDR3 protein has one entry. The sample includes about 210,000 distinct CDR3 sequences, 30% to 35% seen only once; the top ten take 1.1%. The sequencing input was sorted CD4+, CD8+, or CD8+CD57+ T cells (not recorded which) from PBMCs. These receptor sequences come from a human donor in good health, serving as a control.

The rearrangement joins TRBV10-3 to TRBJ1-1; 10 positions agree with TRBD1. The CDR3 consists of 16 residues. Per the germline V gene, CDR1 is ENHRY and CDR2 is SYGVKD. V trimming: 6 bases; J trimming: 3 bases; junction bases outside the gene matches: 10. CDR3 bases: TGTGCCATCAGCCACGACCGGGACAGGGGTTACACTGAAGCTTTCTTT. Its protein product is CAISHDRDRGYTEAFF.

This clonotype has just a few counts. This may be a read error, as it is one base from a much larger clone. The genes are TRBV29-1 and TRBJ2-1; D is uncertain. The CDR3 extends over 10 amino acids. V lost 6 bases, J lost 12 bases, and 12 bases lay in between. CDR1 and CDR2 from the germline V gene are SQVTM and ANQGSEA. The CDR3 nucleotides are TGCAGCGTCGGAAAGGACGGGCAGTTCTTC. It encodes CSVGKDGQFF.

Ten or more counts support this clonotype. J is TRBJ2-3 and V is TRBV20-1; maybe TRBD2 (6 bases). From germline, CDR1 is DFQATT and CDR2 SNEGSKA (reference sequence). The CDR3 is 15 residues long. Trimming left V 1 base short and J 3 bases short, with 14 bases between. CDR3 nucleotide sequence: TGCAGTGCTAGAGTTCCTACGGGAGCAACAGATACGCAGTATTTT. The encoded protein is CSARVPTGATDTQYF.

The chain carries TRBV4-1 and TRBJ2-3; perhaps TRBD2 as D (5 bases). The CDR3 covers 15 residues. Trimming removed 2 bases at V and 4 bases at J, with 13 bases between. Germline CDR1 reads MGHRA; CDR2 reads YSYEKL. The CDR3 DNA reads TGCGCCAGCAGCCAAAGGACGGGGTGGGCAGATACGCAGTATTTT. This sequence encodes CASSQRTGWADTQYF.

The sample holds a few counts of this clonotype. This chain connects TRBV3-1 to TRBJ1-6; D uncertain. Between the trimmed V and J ends, which lost 1 base and 10 bases, there was a span of 14 bases. Looked up from germline, CDR1 is LGHDT and CDR2 is YNNKEL (reference sequence). The CDR3 extends over 15 amino acids. The CDR3 reads CASSQGLRVGSPLHF. Written as DNA, the CDR3 is TGTGCCAGCAGCCAAGGGTTAAGAGTAGGGTCACCCCTCCACTTT.

The V call is TRBV2, the J call TRBJ2-1; 7 bases match TRBD1. Germline V lookup: CDR1 SNHLY, CDR2 FYNNEI. V dropped 6 bases and J dropped 6; count of bases not matched to a gene: 11. The CDR3 runs to 15 residues. DNA for the CDR3: TGTGCCAGCAGCGATACAGGGGTCAGGGGCAATGAGCAGTTCTTC. It codes for CASSDTGVRGNEQFF.

The chain is built from TRBV29-1 and TRBJ2-3; TRBD1 is a possible D gene (6 bases). Trimming stripped 4 bases from V and 0 bases from J, with 14 bases between. Looked up from germline, CDR1 is SQVTM and CDR2 is ANQGSEA. The CDR3 is made up of 15 amino acids. The CDR3 sequence is CSVVGGQLSTDTQYF. In DNA form, the CDR3 reads TGCAGCGTTGTAGGGGGACAACTTAGCACAGATACGCAGTATTTT.

The sample holds many counts of this clonotype. This chain links TRBV7-3 with TRBJ1-1; tentative D call: TRBD1 (6 bases). V was clipped by 1 base and J by 8 bases, with 14 bases between them. This CDR3 is built from 14 residues. Germline V CDR1 and CDR2: SGHTA, FQGTGA. CDR3 nucleotides: TGTGCCAGCAGCTTAATGGCAGGGGCTCACGAAGCTTTCTTT. Its protein is CASSLMAGAHEAFF.

This clonotype was recorded once. The genes are TRBV7-3 and TRBJ2-2, with 7 bases aligning to TRBD2. Germline CDR1 SGHTA, CDR2 FQGTGA. This CDR3 has 16 amino acids. Losses at the gene ends were 2 bases for V and 1 base for J; bases not matched to a gene: 4. The CDR3 DNA is TGTGCCAGCAGCTTACAAGCGGGGATGAACACCGGGGAGCTGTTTTTT. Translation gives CASSLQAGMNTGELFF.

CDR3 nucleotide sequence: TGTGCCAGTAGTCCAGACAGGGTCGGCAATCAGCCCCAGCATTTT. It encodes CASSPDRVGNQPQHF. The genes are TRBV19 and TRBJ1-5; 7 bases map to TRBD1. Germline V CDR1 and CDR2: LNHDA, SQIVND (reference sequence). CDR3 length: 15 amino acids. V shed 5 bases and J 2 bases; nucleotides not matched to a gene: 6.

This clonotype was counted at least ten times. The chain couples TRBV2 to TRBJ1-4; D is ambiguous. The CDR3 length is 15 residues. Deletions cut 6 bases from V and 2 bases from J, with 13 bases between. The germline CDR1 and CDR2 sequences are SNHLY and FYNNEI. CDR3 coding DNA: TGTGCCAGCAGCCGGGAGCAGAACACTAATGAAAAACTGTTTTTT. Translating it yields CASSREQNTNEKLFF.

In this sample, this clonotype turned up many times. This chain connects TRBV19 to TRBJ2-7, with TRBD1 matching 7 bases. V dropped 6 bases and J dropped 3; count of bases not matched to a gene: 8. The length of the CDR3 is 14 residues. Germline CDR1 is LNHDA and CDR2 is SQIVND (reference sequence). CDR3 sequence reads: CASSRQGRSYEQYF. CDR3 DNA sequence: TGTGCCAGTAGCCGACAGGGCCGGAGCTACGAGCAGTACTTC.

This clonotype was seen just once. The V and J genes are TRBV2 and TRBJ1-1; D remains unclear. Trimming shortened V by 3 bases and J by 8 bases, and 7 bases separated the two germline ends. The CDR3 spans 11 residues. Germline V lookup: CDR1 SNHLY, CDR2 FYNNEI. The CDR3 here is CASSDTQEAFF. The CDR3 bases are TGTGCCAGCAGTGACACACAAGAAGCTTTCTTT.

The V gene is TRBV29-1, the J gene TRBJ2-7; D unclear. Germline V lookup: CDR1 SQVTM, CDR2 ANQGSEA. The ends were cut back, 2 bases at V and 3 bases at J, with 8 bases in the middle. The CDR3 sequence is 12 residues long. The CDR3 spells CSVERPGYEQYF. For the CDR3, the DNA is TGCAGCGTTGAACGGCCGGGCTACGAGCAGTACTTC.

Regarding this clonotype: A clone one base away is much larger, so this may be a read error. V is TRBV7-8 and J is TRBJ2-7, with D perhaps TRBD1 or TRBD2 (5 bases each). The length of the CDR3 is 15 residues. Germline V lookup: CDR1 SGHVS, CDR2 FQNEAQ. In DNA form, the CDR3 reads TGTGCCGGCAGCCTGAGGGGACGATACTCCTACGAGCAGTACTTC. Protein: CAGSLRGRYSYEQYF.

This clonotype was picked up a small number of times. With a much larger clone just one base away, this may be a read error. The chain is built from TRBV24-1 and TRBJ2-3; 14 bases are a match to TRBD2. From germline, CDR1 is KGHDR and CDR2 SFDVKD. V shed 5 bases, J shed 0 bases, and the junction held 6 bases outside the gene matches. There are 18 residues in the CDR3. The CDR3 coding sequence is TGTGCCACCAGTGGTTCGGGGACTAGCGGGAGCAGCACAGATACGCAGTATTTT. It is translated as CATSGSGTSGSSTDTQYF.

In the case of this clonotype: This is likely a read error, given that the CDR3 carries no conserved phenylalanine or tryptophan at its end. The limits of the CDR3 on the DNA are not certain, so only TCRdb's listed CDR3 is given. This chain connects TRBV5-4 to TRBJ1-2. Germline CDR1 is SGHNT and CDR2 is YYREEE (reference sequence). The CDR3 spans 11 residues, counting both ends. The CDR3 reads CASTNGEVNTS.

The sample holds many counts of this clonotype. J is TRBJ2-5 and V is TRBV2, with D possibly matching TRBD2 (6 bases). The CDR3 loop spans 13 amino acids. The V gene lost 8 bases and the J gene lost 2 bases, with 12 bases spanning the gap. Germline values: CDR1 SNHLY, CDR2 FYNNEI. The CDR3 loop is CASRDWWQETQYF. The CDR3 bases are TGTGCCAGCCGGGACTGGTGGCAAGAGACCCAGTACTTC.

The rearrangement joins TRBV6-1 to TRBJ1-2; no clear D. Germline V lookup: CDR1 MNHNS, CDR2 SASEGT. V was pared by 6 bases and J by 1 base, with 12 bases between. The CDR3 totals 14 residues. The CDR3 loop is CASSPRLNNYGYTF. The DNA for the CDR3 is TGTGCCAGCAGCCCCCGACTGAATAACTATGGCTACACCTTC.

This clonotype was seen at least ten times. The V gene is TRBV2, the J gene TRBJ1-4; D unresolved. The CDR3 totals 12 residues. The germline gives CDR1 SNHLY, CDR2 FYNNEI. V lost 4 bases and J lost 13, with 13 bases in between. CDR3 region: CASSGAGSGLFF. The CDR3 DNA reads as TGTGCCAGCAGTGGGGCGGGGTCTGGACTGTTTTTT.

The rearrangement links TRBV25-1 to TRBJ2-1; 11 bases align to TRBD2. The CDR3 has 16 residues. V was pared by 6 bases and J by 4 bases, with 8 bases of the junction left unmatched. CDR1 and CDR2 (germline): MGHDK, SYGVNS. Here the CDR3 reads CASSYLTSGVYNEQFF. The CDR3 nucleotides read TGTGCCAGCAGCTACCTGACTAGCGGGGTTTACAATGAGCAGTTCTTC.

V usage is TRBV5-1 and J usage is TRBJ2-2; the D is unclear. Trimming pared 4 bases from V and 2 bases from J, leaving 9 bases between. This CDR3 has 14 residues. Germline V gene sequence: CDR1 SGHRS, CDR2 YFSETQ. The CDR3 sequence: CASSNPVNTGELFF. The CDR3, as DNA: TGCGCCAGCAGCAATCCTGTTAACACCGGGGAGCTGTTTTTT.

There are many counts of this clonotype. The chain has TRBV4-1 and TRBJ1-2; 10 bases agree with TRBD1. J lost 5 bases, V lost 5 bases, and 8 bases had no gene match. CDR3 length: 15 residues. The germline CDR1 and CDR2 sequences are MGHRA and YSYEKL. The CDR3 nucleotides are TGCGCCAGCAGCACGCCGGGACAGGGGACTTATGGCTACACCTTC. It encodes CASSTPGQGTYGYTF.

This clonotype was seen a handful of times. The J gene is TRBJ2-1, the V gene TRBV6-2 or TRBV6-3, with no clear D. The CDR3 consists of 12 residues. The germline CDR1 and CDR2 sequences are MNHEY and SVGEGT. V lost 6 bases to trimming and J lost 5 bases, with 8 bases between them. In DNA form, the CDR3 reads TGTGCCAGCAGCACGACGGACAATGAGCAGTTCTTC. Residues: CASSTTDNEQFF.